These T cell receptor beta chains were read from a single sample in a study of blood T cell repertoires in COVID-19. Assay used: immunoSEQ multiplex PCR; TCRdb lists only in-frame clones, some missing. The repertoire holds about 350,000 clones, with more than 75% as singletons. The sequenced sample was PBMCs or T cells enriched from blood (not recorded which). The receptors come from a woman between 25 and 40 years old who had recovered from COVID-19. The CDR3 runs from the conserved cysteine through the conserved F or W. D genes are given only for firm matches. Only part of the rows carry a size: once, few, many, or a class if the clone is expanded.

>NA|TRBD2|TRBV2|TRBJ2-7
CASREASGTYEQYF
TGTGCCAGCCGAGAGGCTAGCGGAACCTACGAGCAGTACTTC
>NA|TRBD2|TRBV6-5|TRBJ2-7
CASIAGLGEQYF
TGTGCCAGCATAGCGGGTTTGGGGGAGCAGTACTTC
>NA|NA|TRBV29-1|TRBJ1-4
CSIEEGGSEKLFF
TGCAGCATTGAGGAGGGGGGGAGTGAAAAACTGTTTTTT
>NA|NA|TRBV28|TRBJ1-4
CASSFILATNEKLFF
TGTGCCAGCAGTTTTATCCTTGCAACTAATGAAAAACTGTTTTTT
>NA|TRBD1|TRBV3-1/TRBV3-2|TRBJ1-1
CASSQPPTGANTEAFF
TGTGCCAGCAGCCAACCGCCGACAGGGGCGAACACTGAAGCTTTCTTT
>NA|TRBD2|TRBV28|TRBJ2-3
CASTQLRGTDTQYF
TGTGCCAGCACCCAACTGCGGGGGACAGATACGCAGTATTTT
>NA|NA|TRBV6-2/TRBV6-3|TRBJ2-7
CASSFRDNLYEQYF
TGTGCCAGCAGTTTCCGGGACAACCTCTACGAGCAGTACTTC
>once|NA|TRBV6-5|TRBJ2-4
CAGGRVGAKNIQYF
TGTGCCGGAGGCCGGGTAGGGGCCAAAAACATTCAGTACTTC
>NA|NA|TRBV2|TRBJ1-1
CASIDRRPEAFF
TGTGCCAGCATCGATCGGAGGCCTGAAGCTTTCTTT
>NA|TRBD2|TRBV7-8|TRBJ2-2
CASSPTPGGGVNTGELFF
TGTGCCAGCAGCCCGACCCCCGGCGGGGGGGTTAACACCGGGGAGCTGTTTTTT
>NA|NA|TRBV28|TRBJ1-2
CASLDHTGLTAANYGYTF
TGTGCCAGCCTAGACCATACAGGGCTAACAGCTGCTAACTATGGCTACACCTTC
>once|NA|TRBV2|TRBJ1-2
CASIMGGFPGYTF
TGTGCCAGCATCATGGGGGGGTTCCCAGGCTACACCTTC
>NA|NA|TRBV9|TRBJ2-7
CASSVGYSSYEQYF
TGTGCCAGCAGCGTAGGTTACAGTTCCTACGAGCAGTACTTC
>NA|TRBD1|TRBV7-8|TRBJ1-5
CASSPGTGGGQPQHF
TGTGCCAGCAGCCCCGGGACAGGGGGCGGGCAGCCCCAGCATTTT
>NA|NA|TRBV4-3|TRBJ1-4
CASSQDSSLSKKLFF
TGCGCCAGCAGCCAAGATTCGAGTTTGAGTAAAAAACTGTTTTTT
>NA|TRBD1|TRBV5-3|TRBJ1-1
CARSLTGQGDTEAFF
TGTGCCAGAAGCTTGACGGGACAGGGGGACACTGAAGCTTTCTTT
>NA|TRBD1|TRBV19|TRBJ1-6
CASGRGGDRNSPLHF
TGTGCCAGTGGCCGGGGCGGGGACAGAAATTCACCCCTCCACTTT
>NA|TRBD1|TRBV27|TRBJ2-7
CASSPIRDRGHEQYF
TGTGCCAGCAGTCCCATCAGGGACAGGGGCCACGAGCAGTACTTC
>NA|NA|TRBV2|TRBJ2-3
CASSHRTYTDTQYF
TGTGCCAGCAGTCATCGAACCTACACAGATACGCAGTATTTT
>NA|TRBD1|TRBV28|TRBJ1-2
CASSMGQGADGYTF
TGTGCCAGCAGTATGGGACAGGGGGCAGATGGCTACACCTTC
>NA|NA|TRBV19|TRBJ1-2
CAARGDPGYGYTF
TGTGCCGCTCGGGGGGATCCGGGCTATGGCTACACCTTC
>NA|TRBD1|TRBV5-1|TRBJ1-5
CASSLGTGGGQPQHF
TGCGCCAGCAGCCTGGGGACAGGGGGAGGTCAGCCCCAGCATTTT
>NA|TRBD1|TRBV28|TRBJ2-2
CASSLRGRVGELFF
TGTGCCAGCAGTTTGAGGGGGCGAGTCGGGGAGCTGTTTTTT
>NA|NA|TRBV28|TRBJ1-5
CASSASTGPNQPQHF
TGTGCCAGCAGTGCCTCGACAGGACCCAATCAGCCCCAGCATTTT
>few|TRBD1|TRBV30|TRBJ1-6
CAWMGHRGLYSPLHF
TGTGCCTGGATGGGCCACAGGGGGCTTTATTCACCCCTCCACTTT
>NA|TRBD1|TRBV25-1|TRBJ2-7
CASSQGSGTGGYEQYF
TGTGCCAGCAGTCAAGGTTCAGGGACAGGGGGCTACGAGCAGTACTTC
>NA|NA|TRBV3-1/TRBV3-2|TRBJ2-5
CASSPNGPGLQETQYF
TGTGCCAGCAGCCCGAATGGGCCGGGACTTCAAGAGACCCAGTACTTC
>NA|TRBD1|TRBV10-3|TRBJ1-5
CAISDANRGGGNQPQHF
TGTGCCATCAGTGACGCTAACAGGGGTGGAGGCAATCAGCCCCAGCATTTT
>NA|TRBD1|TRBV9|TRBJ2-5
CASSKSGGALETQYF
TGTGCCAGCAGCAAGTCAGGGGGCGCATTGGAGACCCAGTACTTC
>NA|TRBD1|TRBV5-6|TRBJ1-6
CASRWTGDNSPLHF
TGTGCCAGCAGGTGGACAGGGGACAATTCACCCCTCCACTTT
>NA|NA|TRBV2|TRBJ1-3
CASSVFGGLSGNTIYF
TGTGCCAGCAGTGTTTTTGGGGGCCTCTCTGGAAACACCATATATTTT
>NA|NA|TRBV9|TRBJ2-6
CASSVQWDTSGANVLTF
TGTGCCAGCAGCGTACAATGGGACACCTCTGGGGCCAACGTCCTGACTTTC
>NA|TRBD1|TRBV10-3|TRBJ1-2
CAISTQGASYTF
TGTGCCATCAGTACACAGGGGGCCAGCTACACCTTC
>NA|TRBD2|TRBV5-5|TRBJ2-3
CASSLYLGRTSGGADTQYF
TGTGCCAGCAGCTTGTACCTTGGTCGGACTAGCGGGGGGGCAGATACGCAGTATTTT
>NA|TRBD1|TRBV28|TRBJ1-2
CASSFGGQGFGYTF
TGTGCCAGCAGTTTCGGGGGACAGGGGTTCGGCTACACCTTC
>NA|TRBD1|TRBV18|TRBJ1-5
CASSITGGQPQHF
TGTGCCAGCTCGATAACAGGGGGACAGCCCCAGCATTTT
>few|NA|TRBV18|TRBJ1-4
CASSPPSRGEKLFF
TGTGCCAGCTCACCACCATCTAGGGGTGAAAAACTGTTTTTT
>NA|NA|TRBV19|TRBJ1-4
CASSLYGITNEKLFF
TGTGCCAGTAGTCTTTACGGGATAACTAATGAAAAACTGTTTTTT
>NA|TRBD1|TRBV27|TRBJ2-4
CASSLAPRGQRLARVPNIQYF
TGTGCCAGCAGTTTGGCCCCTCGGGGACAGCGCCTCGCCAGGGTACCAAACATTCAGTACTTC
>once|NA|TRBV2|TRBJ2-3
CASSEARGGTDTQYF
TGTGCCAGCAGTGAAGCCAGGGGGGGCACAGATACGCAGTATTTT
>NA|TRBD1|TRBV5-1|TRBJ1-1
CASSIQGAGAEAFF
TGCGCCAGCAGCATACAGGGGGCGGGGGCTGAAGCTTTCTTT
>NA|NA|TRBV18|TRBJ1-1
CASSTRAVNTEAFF
TGTGCCAGCTCGACCAGGGCGGTGAACACTGAAGCTTTCTTT
>NA|TRBD1|TRBV19|TRBJ2-7
CASSSGTGSYEQYF
TGTGCCAGTAGTTCCGGGACAGGCTCGTACGAGCAGTACTTC
>NA|TRBD2|TRBV11-2|TRBJ2-1
CASSLRRSSSGGNNEQFF
TGTGCCAGCAGCTTACGTCGTTCCTCCAGCGGGGGGAACAATGAGCAGTTCTTC
>few|NA|TRBV3-1/TRBV3-2|TRBJ2-3
CASSQYRDTQYF
TGTGCCAGCAGCCAATACCGGGATACGCAGTATTTT
>NA|TRBD1|TRBV23-1|TRBJ1-1
CASSQSSRRPQGAWYTEAFF
TGCGCCAGCAGTCAATCCTCCCGTCGGCCCCAGGGGGCATGGTACACTGAAGCTTTCTTT
>NA|NA|TRBV9|TRBJ2-5
CASSVDGSGETQYF
TGTGCCAGCAGCGTAGACGGTAGTGGAGAGACCCAGTACTTC
>NA|NA|TRBV2|TRBJ1-1
CASRRGIPNTEAFF
TGTGCCAGCAGGAGGGGGATACCGAACACTGAAGCTTTCTTT
>NA|NA|TRBV5-4|TRBJ1-2
CASSLDGRYGYTF
TGTGCCAGCAGCTTGGACGGGAGATATGGCTACACCTTC
>once|TRBD2|TRBV4-3|TRBJ2-5
CASSQDLWTSKETQYF
TGCGCCAGCAGCCAAGATCTCTGGACTAGCAAAGAGACCCAGTACTTC
>NA|TRBD1|TRBV19|TRBJ1-1
CASSLWDRGLDSEAFF
TGTGCCAGTAGTCTCTGGGACAGGGGGCTTGATAGTGAAGCTTTCTTT
>NA|NA|TRBV19|TRBJ2-7
CASSALDTRYEQYF
TGTGCCAGTTCGGCCCTCGACACCAGATACGAGCAGTACTTC
>NA|TRBD1|TRBV3-1/TRBV3-2|TRBJ2-1
CASSQRQGGSYNEQFF
TGTGCCAGCAGCCAGAGACAGGGTGGCTCCTACAATGAGCAGTTCTTC
>once|NA|TRBV27|TRBJ2-7
CASRILGGHSSYEQYF
TGTGCCAGCAGAATACTAGGGGGTCATAGCTCCTACGAGCAGTACTTC
>few|NA|TRBV27|TRBJ1-1
CASNPLSAGPNTEAFF
TGTGCCAGCAACCCTTTGTCCGCAGGGCCGAACACTGAAGCTTTCTTT
>NA|NA|TRBV21-1|TRBJ1-3
CASSPRQGESSGNTIYF
TGTGCCAGCAGCCCACGACAGGGAGAAAGCTCTGGAAACACCATATATTTT
>NA|TRBD1|TRBV2|TRBJ1-6
CASSEGTGRNSPLHF
TGTGCCAGCAGTGAAGGGACAGGGCGTAATTCACCCCTCCACTTT
>NA|TRBD1|TRBV2|TRBJ1-4
CASSTGQGNEKLFF
TGTGCCAGCAGTACGGGACAGGGGAATGAAAAACTGTTTTTT
>NA|NA|TRBV27|TRBJ2-7
CASSPRQGGLWEQYF
TGTGCCAGCAGTCCTCGACAGGGAGGTTTGTGGGAGCAGTACTTC